The next 32 T cell receptor delta chains were all read from a single sample in a study of γδ T cells in repeated Plasmodium falciparum infection. Vgamma9/Vdelta2+ and Vdelta2-negative gammadelta T cells were flow-sorted from PBMC for bulk sequencing. TCRdb made new clone calls on the multiplex PCR reads using CATT. This sample yields more than 45,000 delta-chain clones, of which around 1.7% are seen a single time; 15% belongs to the top ten. The sample was gamma-delta T cells from blood. The origin of the receptors is a pool of human donors (malaria-infected and uninfected, not separated).

This clone was picked up a small number of times. TCRdb's listed protein matches a much larger clone and diverges from this DNA's translation at residue 14, likely through a read error; the protein shown comes from the DNA. The J gene is TRDJ1, the V gene TRDV1; the D gene is possibly TRDD3 (10 bases). TCRdb records no J gene; here it was assigned by comparing the DNA to germline. V shed 6 bases and J shed 0 bases, with 38 bases lying between them. The CDR3 totals 23 residues. Germline CDR1 and CDR2: TSWWSYY and QGS. The CDR3 region is CALGSFLRRSWGICPRYTDKLIF. CDR3 nucleotides: TGTGCTCTTGGTTCCTTCCTACGTAGGAGCTGGGGGATATGCCCTCGGTACACCGATAAACTCATCTTT.

This clone has at least ten counts. TCRdb has a much larger clone's protein, which differs at residue 6 from the translation of this DNA, likely because of a read error; what is shown is the protein translated from the DNA. This chain connects TRDV1 to TRDJ1, with 9 bases that match TRDD2. CDR1 is TSWWSYY and CDR2 is QGS in the germline V gene. The CDR3 sequence is 22 residues long. The J segment lost 2 bases and the V segment lost 1 base, leaving 23 bases of the junction unmatched. The CDR3 region has the DNA TGTGCTCTTGGGGAACCGCATACCACCCGCCTTCCTACTTTCAGTTTTACCGATAAACTCATCTTT. It yields the protein CALGEPHTTRLPTFSFTDKLIF.

A few counts support this clone. The protein held in TCRdb is that of a much larger clone and does not match this DNA's translation at residue 3, likely because of a read error; the protein shown is translated from the DNA. This chain links TRDV1 with TRDJ1; the match to TRDD3 covers 10 bases. CDR3 length: 24 amino acids. Germline V lookup: CDR1 TSWWSYY, CDR2 QGS. CDR3 sequence (DNA): TGTGCTCCTGGGGAATTAGCCTCCGATACTGGGGGATGCCGGATTAGGAGAGGCACCGATAAACTCATCTTT. As protein: CAPGELASDTGGCRIRRGTDKLIF.

Regarding this clone: This likely came from a read error, as a far larger clone is one base away. Other DNA sequences from this sample encode an identical CDR3 as well. The V and J genes are TRDV1 and TRDJ1; the match to TRDD3 covers 7 bases. This CDR3 region has 21 residues. CDR1 is TSWWSYY and CDR2 is QGS in the germline V gene. V lost 2 bases, J lost 0 bases, and 21 bases stayed unmatched. The CDR3: CALGEFFRGDNGGLYTDKLIF. In DNA form, the CDR3 reads TGTGCTCTTGGGGAATTTTTTCGTGGCGATAATGGGGGACTATACACCGATAAACTCATCTTT.

This clone was observed at least ten times. The TCRdb protein comes from a much larger clone and disagrees with this DNA's translation at residue 11, likely due to a read error; the protein given here is derived from the DNA. The chain couples TRDV3 to TRDJ1; 8 bases fit TRDD3. After removal of 2 bases from V and 6 bases from J, the junction contained 26 bases not matched to a gene. The CDR3 extends over 19 amino acids. Germline CDR1 reads TVYSNPD; CDR2 reads GDNSRS (reference sequence). DNA for the CDR3: TGTGCCTTTGGCACTCCACCCTACCGATACCGGGGGATAAGAAATAAACTCATCTTT. Its protein is CAFGTPPYRYRGIRNKLIF.

This clone was detected only a few times. The protein held in TCRdb is that of a much larger clone and does not match this DNA's translation at residue 6, likely because of a read error; the protein shown is translated from the DNA. The rearrangement uses TRDV2 and TRDJ1; D is unclear. Germline V gene data show CDR1 as GEAIGNYY and CDR2 as EKD. CDR3 length equals 17 residues. The V end lost 5 bases, the J end lost 0 bases, and 21 bases lay between the germline ends. CDR3 residues: CACGLPGLSEDTDKLIF. The CDR3 bases are TGTGCCTGTGGATTACCGGGCCTGTCGGAGGACACCGATAAACTCATCTTT.

This clone was seen only a few times. The protein that TCRdb holds for this DNA derives from a much larger clone and differs from the translated DNA at residue 17, which likely indicates a read error; the protein shown here is translated from the DNA. This chain uses TRDV1 with TRDJ1; no reliable D call. TCRdb lists no J gene, so it was determined here by aligning the DNA to germline. The V end lost 5 bases, the J end lost 3 bases, and 37 bases lay between the germline ends. Germline V gene lookup returns CDR1 TSWWSYY and CDR2 QGS. This CDR3 has 22 amino acids. The CDR3 here is CALGFQPSTAVLRVFKADKLIF. CDR3 coding DNA: TGTGCTCTTGGGTTTCAACCGTCCACAGCGGTACTGAGGGTCTTTAAGGCCGATAAACTCATCTTT.

There are a few counts of this clone. This DNA translates differently at residue 7 from the TCRdb protein, which is that of a much larger clone; a read error is likely, and the protein shown is the DNA's own translation. The CDR3 region is CALGEPIPTTGLWGWGHTDKLIF. The CDR3, as DNA: TGTGCTCTTGGGGAACCGATTCCTACTACCGGCCTCTGGGGCTGGGGACACACCGATAAACTCATCTTT. The chain recombines TRDV1 with TRDJ1; D may be TRDD2 (7 bases). CDR1 is TSWWSYY and CDR2 is QGS in the germline V gene. Trimming took off 1 base at V and 0 bases at J, with 33 bases between the two ends. The CDR3 spans 23 residues.

As to this clone: The protein recorded in TCRdb matches a much larger clone and deviates from this DNA's translation at residue 12, suggesting a read error; the protein here is obtained by translating the DNA. V gene assignment gives TRDV1, but the J gene was left uncalled; TRDD3 reflects the table's D call only, with no check against the DNA. CDR1 TSWWSYY and CDR2 QGS come from the germline V gene. CDR3 length: 14 residues. CDR3 DNA: TGTGCTCTTGGGATCCTGGGTTGCACCGATAAATTCATCTTT. It encodes CALGILGCTDKFIF.

This clone was counted ten times or more. A read error is likely here: a far larger clone is one base away. This same CDR3 is encoded by further DNA sequences in the sample. This rearrangement joins TRDV2 to TRDJ1; 10 bases map to TRDD3. CDR3 length: 17 residues. V was pared by 0 bases and J by 0 bases, with 6 bases of the junction left unmatched. Germline CDR1 GEAIGNYY, CDR2 EKD. CDR3 sequence: CACDTVPTGGYTDKLIF. In DNA, the CDR3 is TGTGCCTGTGACACCGTCCCCACTGGGGGATACACCGATAAACTCATCTTT.

For this clone: TCRdb has a much larger clone's protein, which differs at residue 21 from the translation of this DNA, likely because of a read error; what is shown is the protein translated from the DNA. V gene TRDV1 combines with J gene TRDJ1; tentatively, D is TRDD3 (10 bases). Germline V gene data show CDR1 as TSWWSYY and CDR2 as QGS. The length of the CDR3 is 23 residues. CDR3 sequence reads: CALGDLPSYLGDIAHAYTDKPIF. In DNA, the CDR3 is TGTGCTCTTGGGGATCTCCCTTCCTACCTGGGGGATATAGCCCATGCGTACACCGATAAACCCATCTTT.

This clone was picked up many times. This chain joins TRDV1 and TRDJ1; 8 positions agree with TRDD2. J lost 7 bases, V lost 0 bases, and 28 bases had no gene match. Germline-derived CDR1 and CDR2 are TSWWSYY and QGS. CDR3 length: 22 amino acids. CDR3 nucleotides: TGTGCTCTTGGGGAACTATCTGTAAACTTCCTACCAAGGGTCCGTGACCCCGTTAAACTCATCTTT. Translating it yields CALGELSVNFLPRVRDPVKLIF.

This clone was detected many times. The protein held in TCRdb is that of a much larger clone and does not match this DNA's translation at residue 9, likely because of a read error; the protein shown is translated from the DNA. The genes are TRDV1 and TRDJ1, with D possibly matching TRDD3 (5 bases). The V and J ends lost 0 bases and 9 bases respectively, with 14 bases between them. This CDR3 contains 14 residues. Germline CDR1 and CDR2: TSWWSYY and QGS. CDR3 amino acids: CALGELELRDELIF. CDR3 bases: TGTGCTCTTGGGGAACTTGAGCTGAGGGATGAACTCATCTTT.

This clone is categorized as medium-sized. The same CDR3 arises from other DNA sequences in this sample as well. The rearrangement links TRDV1 to TRDJ1; 7 positions agree with TRDD3. Germline CDR1 is TSWWSYY and CDR2 is QGS. The length of the CDR3 is 17 residues. The J segment lost 0 bases and the V segment lost 0 bases, leaving 7 bases of the junction unmatched. CDR3 nucleotide sequence: TGTGCTCTTGGGGAACTTAGGTGGGGGACGTACACCGATAAACTCATCTTT. Protein: CALGELRWGTYTDKLIF.

The J gene is TRDJ1, while no V gene call was made; the table's D call of TRDD3 was not tested on the DNA. The CDR3 is 21 residues long. The CDR3 DNA reads TGTGCTAGTGGGGAAAGATATTGGGTCCCCGGTCGAGGAGGCTACACCGATAAACTCATCTTT. It specifies CASGERYWVPGRGGYTDKLIF.

A remark on this clone: It differs at one base from a far larger clone, so likely a read error. Different DNA sequences within this sample yield the same CDR3. No J gene was assigned, while the V gene was called as TRDV1; the DNA was not used to check the table's D call, TRDD3. The CDR3 length is 21 residues. CDR1 TSWWSYY and CDR2 QGS come from the germline V gene. Here the CDR3 reads CALGERSRGLPSGGYTDKLIF. For the CDR3, the DNA is TGTGCTCTTGGGGAACGGTCTCGAGGGCTCCCTTCTGGGGGATACACCGATAAGCTCATCTTT.

In this sample, this clone turned up many times. The translation of this DNA and the TCRdb protein of a much larger clone differ at residue 3, probably owing to a read error; the protein shown here is translated from the DNA. This chain uses TRDV3 with TRDJ1; 13 nucleotides align to TRDD3. The V and J ends lost 4 bases and 10 bases, in that order; junction bases with no gene match: 24. The CDR3 contains 18 residues. Germline assignment: CDR1 TVYSNPD and CDR2 GDNSRS (reference sequence). CDR3 region: CASCSTGGYAYGACGLIF. CDR3 sequence (DNA): TGTGCCTCTTGCTCTACTGGGGGATACGCCTACGGGGCGTGCGGACTCATCTTT.

This clone was counted ten times or more. The protein in TCRdb stems from a much larger clone and differs at residue 18 from this DNA's translation, likely a read error; here the protein is translated from the DNA. V gene TRDV1 combines with J gene TRDJ1; no clear D gene. Germline V gene sequence: CDR1 TSWWSYY, CDR2 QGS. The CDR3 extends over 19 amino acids. The CDR3 DNA follows: TGTGCTCTTGGGGAAAGCCCCCCACTCCGTCCACCGTACACCGATAAACTCACCTTT. This gives the protein CALGESPPLRPPYTDKLTF.

This clone came up many times. The mismatch at residue 13 between this DNA's translation and the TCRdb protein of a much larger clone likely reflects a read error; the protein shown is translated from the DNA. The V call is TRDV1, the J call TRDJ1; D may be TRDD3 (5 bases). Germline values: CDR1 TSWWSYY, CDR2 QGS. The CDR3 sequence is 17 residues long. CDR3 region: CALRELRPGGGHVKLIF. The CDR3 DNA follows: TGTGCTCTTAGGGAACTCAGGCCCGGCGGGGGCCACGTTAAACTCATCTTT.

A note on this clone: The translation of this DNA and the TCRdb protein of a much larger clone differ at residue 8, probably owing to a read error; the protein shown here is translated from the DNA. V is TRDV1 and J is TRDJ1; a possible D gene is TRDD3 (6 bases). TCRdb supplies no J gene; here it was assigned by aligning the nucleotide sequence to germline. CDR1 is TSWWSYY, CDR2 QGS, per germline. The CDR3 spans 24 residues. Here the CDR3 reads CAIGETGFPKRGGDPPINTDKLIF. CDR3 coding DNA: TGTGCTATTGGGGAAACGGGCTTTCCCAAACGTGGAGGGGATCCACCCATAAACACCGATAAACTCATCTTT.

This clone was detected only a few times. Translating this DNA gives a protein that differs at residue 14 from the TCRdb one, which belongs to a much larger clone; a read error is likely, and the protein shown is this translation. V is TRDV3 and J is TRDJ1, with 10 positions matching TRDD3. The J gene, absent from TCRdb, was called here by matching the DNA to germline. This CDR3 is 20 amino acids long. J gave up 1 base and V 4 bases, and 24 bases lay outside the gene matches. Germline lookup yields CDR1 TVYSNPD and CDR2 GDNSRS (reference sequence). CDR3 sequence reads: CASPRYRPYWGIRCTDKLIF. Written as DNA, the CDR3 is TGTGCCTCCCCACGTTACCGTCCTTACTGGGGGATCCGATGCACCGATAAACTCATCTTT.

This clone was observed many times. The protein that TCRdb holds for this DNA derives from a much larger clone and differs from the translated DNA at residue 22, which likely indicates a read error; the protein shown here is translated from the DNA. The chain uses TRDV1 and TRDJ1; the D gene is possibly TRDD3 (6 bases). The germline V gene encodes CDR1 TSWWSYY and CDR2 QGS. This CDR3 region has 23 residues. The CDR3 DNA reads as TGTGCTCTTGGGGACTCGACCTTCAACGGCATACGAAACGGCTGGGGCACGACCGGGGGACTCACCTTT. It is translated as CALGDSTFNGIRNGWGTTGGLTF.

Comment on this clone: TCRdb's listed protein matches a much larger clone and diverges from this DNA's translation at residue 3, likely through a read error; the protein shown comes from the DNA. The CDR3 sequence: CASQRVTAPDKLIF. The CDR3 bases are TGTGCCTCTCAGCGGGTTACTGCGCCAGATAAACTCATCTTT. J is TRDJ1 and V is TRDV3; D is uncertain. Deletions cut 4 bases from V and 5 bases from J, with 20 bases between. From germline, CDR1 is TVYSNPD and CDR2 GDNSRS (reference sequence). This CDR3 is built from 14 residues.

With respect to this clone: The TCRdb protein comes from a much larger clone and disagrees with this DNA's translation at residue 13, likely due to a read error; the protein given here is derived from the DNA. The V gene is TRDV2, the J gene TRDJ1, with TRDD3 matching over 10 bases. No J segment appears in TCRdb, so it was assigned here by matching the sequence to germline. This CDR3 spans 16 amino acids. Germline lookup yields CDR1 GEAIGNYY and CDR2 EKD. The CDR3 is CACDYNWGIATDELIF. The CDR3 nucleotides are TGTGCCTGTGACTACAACTGGGGGATTGCCACCGATGAACTCATCTTT.

Many counts were recorded for this clone. In the same sample, other DNA sequences code for this CDR3. The V call is TRDV1, the J call TRDJ1; D is unclear. V was cut by 0 bases and J by 0 bases, with 20 bases left in between. Germline V lookup: CDR1 TSWWSYY, CDR2 QGS. This CDR3 region has 19 residues. The chain's CDR3 is CALGELRPARPLYTDKLIF. Here the CDR3 DNA reads TGTGCTCTTGGGGAACTAAGACCAGCCCGACCCTTGTACACCGATAAACTCATCTTT.

Comments on this clone: TCRdb assigns this DNA the protein of a much larger clone, which departs from its translation at residue 23; this likely reflects a read error, and the protein shown comes from translating the DNA. J is TRDJ1 and V is TRDV1; 12 bases fit TRDD3. This CDR3 has 27 residues. Germline V gene data show CDR1 as TSWWSYY and CDR2 as QGS. The CDR3 nucleotides are TGTGCTCTTGGGGAACCATCAGTTAAAGCGTTTAGGAGCGAACAACTGGGGGATACCTGGTACACCAATAAACTCATCTTT. Encoded protein: CALGEPSVKAFRSEQLGDTWYTNKLIF.

Comments on this clone: The protein given by TCRdb reflects a much larger clone and differs at residue 4 from this DNA's translation, likely from a read error; the protein shown is the DNA's translation. The chain joins TRDV2 to TRDJ1, with TRDD3 identical over 10 bases. The J gene is absent in TCRdb and was assigned here via DNA matching to germline. CDR1 is GEAIGNYY, CDR2 EKD, per germline. Germline trimming cut 5 bases from V and 0 bases from J; bases unmatched to any gene: 11. The CDR3 runs to 17 residues. CDR3 sequence (DNA): TGTGCCTGTGGCAGGTACTGGGGGATTCCGTACACCGATAAACTCATCTTT. Its protein is CACGRYWGIPYTDKLIF.

Ten or more counts support this clone. The chain has TRDV1 and TRDJ1; D could derive from TRDD2 or TRDD3 (5 bases each). Germline CDR1 is TSWWSYY and CDR2 is QGS. CDR3 size: 15 residues. The germline V and J ends were trimmed by 4 bases and 11 bases, with 23 bases remaining between them. The CDR3 region is CALGGRLPGKGGLIF. In nucleotides, the CDR3 is TGTGCTCTTGGGGGCCGCCTACCTGGGAAAGGAGGGCTCATCTTT.

This clone was recorded at least ten times. This chain uses TRDV1 with TRDJ2, with a tentative D call TRDD3 (6 bases). CDR3 length: 19 residues. The V gene's germline CDR1 is TSWWSYY and CDR2 QGS. V was cut by 4 bases and J by 0 bases, with 21 bases left in between. In nucleotides, the CDR3 is TGTGCTCTTGGGGGGTTCTACGGTTGGGGGTTATCTTTGACAGCACAACTCTTCTTT. Translation: CALGGFYGWGLSLTAQLFF.

This clone was seen at least ten times. The translation of this DNA and the TCRdb protein of a much larger clone differ at residue 9, probably owing to a read error; the protein shown here is translated from the DNA. V and J are TRDV2 and TRDJ1; TRDD3 matches at 10 bases. This CDR3 comprises 17 residues. The junction had 9 bases not matched to a gene; V was cut back by 3 bases and J by 0 bases. CDR1 and CDR2 from the germline V gene are GEAIGNYY and EKD. CDR3 DNA sequence: TGTGCCTGTGACCAACTGGGGGATTCCGCGTACACCGATAAACTCATCTTT. It specifies CACDQLGDSAYTDKLIF.

This clone was counted between two and nine times. Only one base separates this from a far larger clonotype, so it likely reflects a read error. The same CDR3 arises from other DNA sequences in this sample as well. This chain connects TRDV1 to TRDJ1, with D unresolved. Germline V CDR1 and CDR2: TSWWSYY, QGS. There are 17 residues in the CDR3. Here the CDR3 DNA reads TGTGCTCTTGGGGAACTAGCGCCACTAAGAGACACCGACAAACTCATCTTT. It is translated as CALGELAPLRDTDKLIF.

This clone has a handful of counts. TCRdb's entry gives the protein of a much larger clone, which mismatches this DNA's translation at residue 9, likely from a read error; the protein reported here is translated from the DNA. The chain uses TRDV1 and TRDJ1; 8 nucleotides agree with TRDD3. No J segment appears in TCRdb, so it was assigned here by matching the sequence to germline. J lost 0 bases, V lost 1 base, and 19 bases had no gene match. Looked up from germline, CDR1 is TSWWSYY and CDR2 is QGS. The CDR3 totals 21 residues. In nucleotides, the CDR3 is TGTGCTCTTGGGGAACGGCCCTTTCTCCCACTTTTACTGGGGGACACCGATAAACTCATCTTT. As protein: CALGERPFLPLLLGDTDKLIF.